This TCR beta chain was identified in a study of blood T cell repertoires in COVID-19. About the study: The United States, Italy and Spain were the sources of the acute and convalescent COVID-19 samples. Sample material is recorded as cDNA or gDNA derived from T cells, B-cell-depleted T cells, or PBMCs.

V dropped 0 bases and J dropped 9 bases, with 18 bases sitting between them. This CDR3 region has 16 residues. CDR1 is MNHEY, CDR2 SVGAGI, per germline. Seattle participants joined during active infection and were tracked over time. In the source study's methods: Estimates of nucleated cell counts were drawn from the amplification of reference gene primers. Measured with immunoSEQ multiplex PCR; TCRdb has only the in-frame clones, and not every one. That table gives V, J and clone size, and the DNA gave D and trimming. The sample has about 440,000 clones, roughly 88% seen once; the top ten hold roughly 12%.

This receptor was identified in a woman between 50 and 59 years old with COVID-19, enrolled during active disease. This sequence joins TRBV6-5 and TRBJ1-3; D possibly corresponds to TRBD1 (6 bases). The sample was peripheral blood. The CDR3 here is CASSYSIRTALATIYF. As DNA, the CDR3 is TGTGCCAGCAGTTACTCGATCAGGACAGCTTTGGCCACCATATATTTT.